Following are 23 T cell receptor beta chains from one sample sequenced in a study of blood T cells in healthy people across ages. It was with a sample-barcoded 5' primer and a J-beta primer mix that a second PCR of about 6 to 11 cycles was run. One entry per CDR3 protein, called by TCRdb with MiXCR from the 5' RACE reads. The sample yields about 1.7 million distinct CDR3 sequences, 25% to 30% seen once. Sequencing was done on a sample of blood. The receptors were sampled from a woman aged 25-40 years in good health.

This clonotype was seen only a few times. This may arise from a read error, as a much more abundant clone is one base away. The CDR3 spells CASSLTPGVYGYTF. The CDR3 bases are TGTGCCAGCAGTTTGACTCCGGGCGTCTATGGCTACACCTTC. This sequence joins TRBV28 and TRBJ1-2; D is unresolved. V was clipped by 3 bases and J by 4 bases, with 12 bases between them. The germline V gene encodes CDR1 MDHEN and CDR2 SYDVKM. This CDR3 has 14 amino acids.

Points on this clonotype: One end of the junction does not line up with germline, which may come from a read error. The chain links TRBV20-1 to TRBJ2-1; 8 bases agree with TRBD2. The CDR3 consists of 14 residues. Germline CDR1 reads DFQATT; CDR2 reads SNEGSKA (reference sequence). The CDR3 loop reads CSARAGAGFDEQFF. The CDR3 bases are TGCAGTGCCAGAGCGGGGGCTGGGTTCGATGAGCAGTTCTTC.

This sequence joins TRBV12-3 or TRBV12-4 and TRBJ2-2; 9 bases map to TRBD1. V lost 7 bases, J lost 7 bases, and 10 bases stayed unmatched. This CDR3 spans 15 amino acids. The CDR3 sequence is CASTSTGGVGGELFF. In nucleotides, the CDR3 is TGTGCCAGCACCTCGACAGGGGGAGTGGGCGGGGAGCTGTTTTTT.

This rearrangement joins TRBV4-1 to TRBJ2-3; 9 bases match TRBD2. The V gene's germline CDR1 is MGHRA and CDR2 YSYEKL. Trimming at V came to 1 base and at J to 3 bases, leaving 5 bases not matched to a gene. CDR3 length: 16 amino acids. CDR3 loop: CASSQGRGGRTDTQYF. In nucleotides, the CDR3 is TGCGCCAGCAGCCAAGGGCGGGGGGGCCGGACAGATACGCAGTATTTT.

This clonotype occurred a few times. The chain links TRBV4-1 to TRBJ2-1; D is unresolved. V was trimmed by 4 bases and J by 2 bases, leaving 15 bases between them. The CDR3 sequence is 16 residues long. Germline V gene data show CDR1 as MGHRA and CDR2 as YSYEKL. The CDR3 loop is CASSPSGLSPYNEQFF. DNA for the CDR3: TGCGCCAGCAGCCCTTCTGGTCTCAGCCCCTACAATGAGCAGTTCTTC.

This clonotype has more than one count but fewer than ten. V gene TRBV24-1 combines with J gene TRBJ2-1; D ambiguous. Per the germline V gene, CDR1 is KGHDR and CDR2 is SFDVKD. V was trimmed by 1 base and J by 8 bases, leaving 11 bases between them. The CDR3 totals 14 residues. CDR3 protein: CATSDFGPRHEQFF. The CDR3 DNA reads as TGTGCCACCAGTGATTTTGGCCCCCGTCATGAGCAGTTCTTC.

The V gene is TRBV30, the J gene TRBJ1-2; the D is unclear. V was trimmed by 2 bases and J by 4 bases, leaving 11 bases between them. Germline assignment: CDR1 GTSNPN and CDR2 SVGIG (reference sequence). The CDR3 length is 13 residues. The CDR3 loop reads CAWSLANSYGYTF. CDR3 sequence (DNA): TGTGCCTGGAGTCTCGCGAACAGCTATGGCTACACCTTC. The variable domain in full, with the rest retrieved from reference TRBV30 and TRBJ1-2, is SQTIHQWPATLVQPVGSPLSLECTVEGTSNPNLYWYRQAAGRGLQLLFYSVGIGQISSEVPQNLSASRPQDRQFILSSKKLLLSDSGFYLCAWSLANSYGYTFGSGTRLTVV.

This clonotype was picked up a small number of times. This sequence joins TRBV19 and TRBJ2-1, with D possibly matching TRBD2 (6 bases). The CDR3 runs 14 residues. V dropped 5 bases and J dropped 9 bases, with 17 bases sitting between them. CDR1 and CDR2 from the germline V gene are LNHDA and SQIVND (reference sequence). The CDR3 DNA reads as TGTGCCAGTAGTTGGGACTCCTCGATAGGTGAGCAGTTCTTC. Protein sequence: CASSWDSSIGEQFF.

This clonotype was detected once. The chain carries TRBV5-4 and TRBJ2-7; D is unclear. CDR1 SGHNT and CDR2 YYREEE come from the germline V gene (reference sequence). The V gene lost 5 bases and the J gene lost 2 bases, with 20 bases spanning the gap. This CDR3 is 16 amino acids long. CDR3 sequence: CASSSTNLGSTYEQYF. CDR3 coding DNA: TGTGCCAGCAGTTCCACCAATCTTGGTTCAACCTACGAGCAGTACTTC.

The chain carries TRBV20-1 and TRBJ2-5; TRBD2 matches 9 bases. Unmatched junction bases numbered 13, after V lost 0 bases and J lost 2 bases. The CDR3 covers 18 residues. Per germline, CDR1 DFQATT and CDR2 SNEGSKA (reference sequence). This CDR3 reads CSARDPRGGAWKQETQYF. CDR3 bases: TGCAGTGCTAGAGATCCGCGCGGGGGGGCCTGGAAACAAGAGACCCAGTACTTC.

In its sample, this clonotype was seen a few times. The chain couples TRBV10-3 to TRBJ2-3, with D perhaps given as TRBD1 or TRBD2 (5 bases each). This CDR3 has 14 amino acids. Trimming pared 7 bases from V and 2 bases from J, leaving 13 bases between. CDR1 ENHRY and CDR2 SYGVKD come from the germline V gene. CDR3 in amino acids: CAITTDGATDTQYF. CDR3 nucleotides: TGTGCCATCACTACAGACGGGGCCACAGATACGCAGTATTTT.

Notes on this clonotype: It may be a read error: a sequence one base away is much more abundant. The rearrangement joins TRBV29-1 to TRBJ2-5, with 8 bases aligning to TRBD1. The CDR3 totals 10 residues. CDR1 is SQVTM, CDR2 ANQGSEA, per germline. Unmatched junction bases numbered 3, after V lost 4 bases and J lost 11 bases. Here the CDR3 reads CSVGGTGQYF. The CDR3 nucleotides read TGCAGCGTTGGAGGGACAGGACAGTACTTC. Full variable domain (outside the CDR3, taken from reference TRBV29-1 and TRBJ2-5): SAVISQKPSRDICQRGTSLTIQCQVDSQVTMMFWYRQQPGQSLTLIATANQGSEATYESGFVIDKFPISRPNLTFSTLTVSNMSPEDSSIYLCSVGGTGQYFGPGTRLLVL.

This clonotype occurred a few times. This clone may be a read error of a much larger clone one base away. J is TRBJ2-1 and V is TRBV15, with a weak D call TRBD2 (6 bases). This CDR3 has 14 residues. The V end lost 5 bases, the J end lost 6 bases, and 14 bases lay between the germline ends. Germline loops: CDR1 LNHNV, CDR2 YYDKDF (reference sequence). Here the CDR3 DNA reads TGTGCCACCAGCGGAGGGACCCGAACCAATGAGCAGTTCTTC. Its protein product is CATSGGTRTNEQFF.

This clonotype occurred a few times. The chain is built from TRBV9 and TRBJ2-1, with 8 bases identical to TRBD2. CDR1 SGDLS and CDR2 YYNGEE come from the germline V gene. This CDR3 contains 14 residues. V gave up 4 bases and J gave up 6 bases; unmatched junction bases: 6. CDR3 sequence reads: CASSRAGVGNEQFF. DNA for the CDR3: TGTGCCAGCAGCAGAGCGGGAGTGGGCAATGAGCAGTTCTTC. The entire variable domain, with the rest obtained from reference TRBV9 and TRBJ2-1, is as follows: DSGVTQTPKHLITATGQRVTLRCSPRSGDLSVYWYQQSLDQGLQFLIQYYNGEERAKGNILERFSAQQFPDLHSELNLSSLELGDSALYFCASSRAGVGNEQFFGPGTRLTVL.

About this clonotype itself: Since a much larger clone is just one base distant, this may be a read error. The J gene is TRBJ2-4, the V gene TRBV20-1, with 15 nucleotides matching TRBD2. The CDR3 sequence is 16 residues long. The junction had 17 bases not matched to a gene; V was cut back by 7 bases and J by 13 bases. Germline CDR1 and CDR2: DFQATT and SNEGSKA (reference sequence). The CDR3 DNA follows: TGCAGTGTCGGACTAGCGGGGGGGCTCTTAGATGAGTCCCAGTACTTC. This codes for CSVGLAGGLLDESQYF.

This clonotype has a count of ten or more. This CDR3 is CASSQFRSEQYF. The DNA of the CDR3 is TGCGCCAGCAGCCAATTTCGGAGCGAGCAGTACTTC. This chain links TRBV4-3 with TRBJ2-7, with D uncertain. Germline loops: CDR1 LGHNA, CDR2 YSLEER. The CDR3 spans 12 residues. The V end lost 2 bases, the J end lost 6 bases, and 8 bases lay between the germline ends.

In DNA form, the CDR3 reads TGTGCCACCGGGGGTGATTCCACTGAAGCTTTCTTT. It yields the protein CATGGDSTEAFF. The chain combines TRBV2 with TRBJ1-1; D is possibly TRBD1 (5 bases). Germline CDR1 and CDR2: SNHLY and FYNNEI. Trimming removed 10 bases at V and 4 bases at J, with 13 bases between. CDR3 length: 12 residues.

This clonotype was observed a few times. The chain employs TRBV24-1 and TRBJ2-1; D is tentatively TRBD1 or TRBD2 (5 bases each). In germline, CDR1 is KGHDR, CDR2 SFDVKD. The ends were cut back, 4 bases at V and 12 bases at J, with 15 bases in the middle. The CDR3 runs 13 residues. The CDR3 reads CATSEGTRLRQFF. The CDR3, as DNA: TGTGCCACCAGTGAGGGGACCCGCCTTAGGCAGTTCTTC.

In this sample, this clonotype turned up a few times. The gene calls are TRBV3-1 and TRBJ2-1; D gene ambiguous. The CDR3 loop spans 17 amino acids. With 3 bases removed from V and 0 bases from J, the gap between germline ends came to 15 bases. Germline V gene sequence: CDR1 LGHDT, CDR2 YNNKEL (reference sequence). This CDR3 reads CASSHGSPGNSYNEQFF. For the CDR3, the DNA is TGTGCCAGCAGCCATGGTTCGCCTGGAAACTCCTACAATGAGCAGTTCTTC.

The CDR3 sequence is CASSLNGRAGADTQYF. The CDR3 bases are TGTGCCAGCAGCCTTAACGGGCGAGCGGGGGCGGATACGCAGTATTTT. The chain has TRBV7-9 and TRBJ2-3, with 8 bases lining up with TRBD2. V dropped 5 bases and J dropped 6; count of bases not matched to a gene: 13. The germline gives CDR1 SEHNR, CDR2 FQNEAQ (reference sequence). The CDR3 totals 16 residues.

To note about this clonotype: Since a much larger clone is just one base distant, this may be a read error. This chain connects TRBV28 to TRBJ2-7, with D perhaps matching TRBD2 (5 bases). The CDR3 sequence is 13 residues long. Looked up from germline, CDR1 is MDHEN and CDR2 is SYDVKM. The CDR3 region has the DNA TGTGCCAGCACTTCGGGATCCTTGGGCGAGCAGTGCTTC. Its protein product is CASTSGSLGEQCF.

V usage is TRBV20-1 and J usage is TRBJ2-7; D perhaps matches TRBD1 (7 bases). Trimming removed 6 bases at V and 3 bases at J, with 21 bases between. CDR1 and CDR2 (germline): DFQATT, SNEGSKA (reference sequence). The length of the CDR3 is 15 residues. The CDR3 is CSATQGGTSDYEQYF. The CDR3 region has the DNA TGCAGTGCCACCCAGGGGGGTACGAGCGACTACGAGCAGTACTTC.

Points on this clonotype: At one end, the junction sequence differs from germline, possibly due to a read error. This chain links TRBV12-3 or TRBV12-4 with TRBJ2-1; 8 nucleotides agree with TRBD2. This CDR3 is built from 15 residues. DNA for the CDR3: TGTGCCGGCAGTTTCTCTATCGGGAGGGGCAATGAGCAGTTCTTC. It encodes CAGSFSIGRGNEQFF.